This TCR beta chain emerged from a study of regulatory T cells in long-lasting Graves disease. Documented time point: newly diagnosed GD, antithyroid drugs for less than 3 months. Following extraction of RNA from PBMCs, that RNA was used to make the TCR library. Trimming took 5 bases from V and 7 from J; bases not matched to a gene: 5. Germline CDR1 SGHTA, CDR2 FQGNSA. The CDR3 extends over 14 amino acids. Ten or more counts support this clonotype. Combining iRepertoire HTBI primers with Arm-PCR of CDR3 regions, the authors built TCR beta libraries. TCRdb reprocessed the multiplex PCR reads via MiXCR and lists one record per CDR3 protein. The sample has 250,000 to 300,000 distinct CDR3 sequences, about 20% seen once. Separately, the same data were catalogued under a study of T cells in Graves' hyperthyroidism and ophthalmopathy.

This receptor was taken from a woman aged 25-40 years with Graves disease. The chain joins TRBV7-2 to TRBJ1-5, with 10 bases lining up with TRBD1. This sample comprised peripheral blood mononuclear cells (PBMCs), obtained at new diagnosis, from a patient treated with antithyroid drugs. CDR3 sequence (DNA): TGTGCCAGCAGCCGACAGGGGGCTCGGCAGCCCCAGCATTTT. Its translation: CASSRQGARQPQHF.